Following are 22 T cell receptor beta chains from one sample sequenced in a study of cytomegalovirus exposure and HLA in healthy donors. Clones were sequenced by immunoSEQ multiplex PCR, and TCRdb holds only the in-frame ones, with some missing. Here the sample spans approximately 170,000 clones, around four fifths being singletons. The sequencing input was PBMCs. The receptors shown here come from a man aged 30 to 45 in good health and CMV-seropositive.

The J gene is TRBJ1-2, the V gene TRBV19; no definite D call. CDR1 LNHDA and CDR2 SQIVND come from the germline V gene (reference sequence). The CDR3 loop spans 18 amino acids. With 1 base removed from V and 5 bases from J, the gap between germline ends came to 23 bases. The CDR3 DNA is TGTGCCAGTAGTATAGGTCATACGGCGGCCGAATTTGGGTATGGCTACACCTTC. Translated: CASSIGHTAAEFGYGYTF.

The gene calls are TRBV5-6 and TRBJ2-3; TRBD2 aligns across 7 bases. The CDR3 extends over 15 amino acids. CDR1 and CDR2 (germline): SGHDT, YYEEEE. Trimming cost V 2 bases and J 3 bases; bases outside gene matches: 6. The CDR3 bases are TGTGCCAGCAGCTTCATGCGGGGGAAAACAGATACGCAGTATTTT. It encodes CASSFMRGKTDTQYF.

The chain recombines TRBV27 with TRBJ2-1, with D possibly matching TRBD2 (5 bases). The CDR3 totals 13 residues. Germline assignment: CDR1 MNHEY and CDR2 SMNVEV (reference sequence). Trimming pared 3 bases from V and 8 bases from J, leaving 11 bases between. The CDR3 region is CASSFQTGDEQFF. DNA of the CDR3: TGTGCCAGCAGTTTCCAAACCGGGGATGAGCAGTTCTTC.

This chain links TRBV5-4 with TRBJ1-2, with 7 nucleotides matching TRBD1. The CDR3 loop spans 15 amino acids. Germline assignment: CDR1 SGHNT and CDR2 YYREEE (reference sequence). Trimming at V came to 3 bases and at J to 5 bases, leaving 10 bases not matched to a gene. CDR3 bases: TGTGCCAGCAGCTCCCCGGGACAGCTACTTTATGGCTACACCTTC. This gives the protein CASSSPGQLLYGYTF.

This rearrangement joins TRBV4-1 to TRBJ1-2, with D possibly matching TRBD1 (6 bases). V lost 1 base to trimming and J lost 4 bases, with 16 bases between them. The CDR3 loop spans 16 amino acids. Per germline, CDR1 MGHRA and CDR2 YSYEKL. CDR3: CASSQAVGQSSYGYTF. As DNA, the CDR3 is TGCGCCAGCAGCCAAGCCGTCGGACAGAGTAGCTATGGCTACACCTTC.

This clone was picked up a small number of times. V is TRBV7-2 and J is TRBJ2-7, with 11 bases lining up with TRBD2. J gave up 11 bases and V 3 bases, and 12 bases lay outside the gene matches. CDR3 size: 15 residues. Germline V gene sequence: CDR1 SGHTA, CDR2 FQGNSA. CDR3 nucleotide sequence: TGTGCCAGCAGCTTCCCGACTAGCGGGGCGGAGGTTGAGTACTTC. Its translation is CASSFPTSGAEVEYF.

This clone occurred once. The chain has TRBV5-1 and TRBJ2-3; D uncertain. CDR1 and CDR2 (germline): SGHRS, YFSETQ. There are 14 residues in the CDR3. Trimming took off 4 bases at V and 0 bases at J, with 9 bases between the two ends. CDR3 DNA sequence: TGCGCCAGCAGCCTCTATTATAGCACAGATACGCAGTATTTT. Residues: CASSLYYSTDTQYF.

V usage is TRBV19 and J usage is TRBJ2-7; a possible D gene is TRBD1 (6 bases). CDR3 length: 13 amino acids. Per the germline V gene, CDR1 is LNHDA and CDR2 is SQIVND (reference sequence). Trimming left V 1 base short and J 6 bases short, with 10 bases between. The CDR3 protein is CASSIGTASEQYF. CDR3 nucleotide sequence: TGTGCCAGTAGTATAGGGACAGCGTCCGAGCAGTACTTC.

V gene TRBV11-1 combines with J gene TRBJ2-4; 7 bases are shared with TRBD2. This CDR3 region has 16 residues. V shed 4 bases and J 4 bases; nucleotides not matched to a gene: 10. The V gene's germline CDR1 is SGHAT and CDR2 FQDESV (reference sequence). Written as DNA, the CDR3 is TGTGCCAGCAGCTCCGCGGGGGTTACTGGAAAAAACATTCAGTACTTC. This codes for CASSSAGVTGKNIQYF.

V usage is TRBV7-8 and J usage is TRBJ2-1; 7 bases line up with TRBD1. CDR1 SGHVS and CDR2 FQNEAQ come from the germline V gene. The CDR3 spans 14 residues. After removal of 5 bases from V and 7 bases from J, the junction contained 8 bases not matched to a gene. As DNA, the CDR3 is TGTGCCAGCAGCCTCGCAGGGGGTAGGAATGAGCAGTTCTTC. Its translation: CASSLAGGRNEQFF.

This clone showed up just once. The rearrangement joins TRBV4-3 to TRBJ1-4, with 11 bases fitting TRBD1. Trimming took 4 bases from V and 6 from J; bases not matched to a gene: 1. CDR3 length: 14 amino acids. In germline, CDR1 is LGHNA, CDR2 YSLEER. CDR3 DNA: TGCGCCAGCAGCCTGGACAGGGGGCATGAAAAACTGTTTTTT. The encoded protein is CASSLDRGHEKLFF.

The rearrangement links TRBV13 to TRBJ2-3; 9 bases line up with TRBD2. V was pared by 5 bases and J by 2 bases, with 8 bases of the junction left unmatched. Germline V gives CDR1 PRHDT, CDR2 FYEKMQ (reference sequence). The CDR3 sequence is 16 residues long. The CDR3 region is CASSQERGAYTDTQYF. As DNA, the CDR3 is TGTGCCAGCAGCCAAGAGCGGGGGGCCTACACAGATACGCAGTATTTT.

This clone occurred once. The V gene is TRBV2, the J gene TRBJ1-2, with a possible D match to TRBD1 (5 bases). The CDR3 extends over 13 amino acids. CDR1 and CDR2 (germline): SNHLY, FYNNEI. V was cut by 4 bases and J by 1 base, with 7 bases left in between. Written as DNA, the CDR3 is TGTGCCAGCAGTGTCCAGGGTAACTATGGCTACACCTTC. Its protein product is CASSVQGNYGYTF.

The chain joins TRBV28 to TRBJ2-7, with 8 bases matching TRBD1. This CDR3 is 14 amino acids long. The germline gives CDR1 MDHEN, CDR2 SYDVKM. The ends lost 7 bases at V and 5 bases at J; junction bases unmatched: 10. As DNA, the CDR3 is TGTGCCAGCAACCTGGGGGACAGGCGGGACGAGCAGTACTTC. Protein product: CASNLGDRRDEQYF.

The chain couples TRBV2 to TRBJ2-2, with 8 bases aligning to TRBD1. Germline V CDR1 and CDR2: SNHLY, FYNNEI. This CDR3 region has 15 residues. V gave up 4 bases and J gave up 8 bases; unmatched junction bases: 9. This CDR3 is CASSAMTGDKGELFF. As DNA, the CDR3 is TGTGCCAGCAGTGCGATGACAGGGGACAAGGGGGAGCTGTTTTTT. The full variable domain, in which reference TRBV2 and TRBJ2-2 provide the parts outside the CDR3, is EPEVTQTPSHQVTQMGQEVILRCVPISNHLYFYWYRQILGQKVEFLVSFYNNEISEKSEIFDDQFSVERPDGSNFTLKIRSTKLEDSAMYFCASSAMTGDKGELFFGEGSRLTVL.

This sequence joins TRBV2 and TRBJ1-1; TRBD1 might be the D (6 bases). Trimming left V 3 bases short and J 4 bases short, with 15 bases between. This CDR3 contains 15 residues. Germline assignment: CDR1 SNHLY and CDR2 FYNNEI. The CDR3 reads CASSEVGGRGTEAFF. The CDR3 nucleotides read TGTGCCAGCAGTGAGGTGGGGGGGCGCGGCACTGAAGCTTTCTTT. Looking up the rest from reference TRBV2 and TRBJ1-1 gives the full variable domain: EPEVTQTPSHQVTQMGQEVILRCVPISNHLYFYWYRQILGQKVEFLVSFYNNEISEKSEIFDDQFSVERPDGSNFTLKIRSTKLEDSAMYFCASSEVGGRGTEAFFGQGTRLTVV.

The chain is built from TRBV10-3 and TRBJ2-5; TRBD1 agrees at 10 bases. Germline values: CDR1 ENHRY, CDR2 SYGVKD. CDR3 size: 14 residues. V dropped 6 bases and J dropped 5; count of bases not matched to a gene: 6. The CDR3, as DNA: TGTGCCATCAGGGGGGACAGGGGTGAGGAGACCCAGTACTTC. This encodes CAIRGDRGEETQYF.

The chain employs TRBV19 and TRBJ1-1; maybe TRBD1 (6 bases). Per the germline V gene, CDR1 is LNHDA and CDR2 is SQIVND (reference sequence). The CDR3 is made up of 14 amino acids. Trimming shortened V by 5 bases and J by 4 bases, and 14 bases separated the two germline ends. CDR3 residues: CASSVTGSSTEAFF. Written as DNA, the CDR3 is TGTGCCAGTAGTGTAACAGGGAGTAGCACTGAAGCTTTCTTT.

This clone was counted a single time. This rearrangement joins TRBV7-2 to TRBJ1-2; 9 positions match TRBD1. Germline V CDR1 and CDR2: SGHTA, FQGNSA. This CDR3 is 13 amino acids long. Unmatched junction bases numbered 6, after V lost 1 base and J lost 12 bases. In DNA, the CDR3 is TGTGCCAGCAGCTTAGACGGGACAGGGACCCACACCTTC. Translation gives CASSLDGTGTHTF. The full variable domain, completed using reference TRBV7-2 and TRBJ1-2, is GAGVSQSPSNKVTEKGKDVELRCDPISGHTALYWYRQSLGQGLEFLIYFQGNSAPDKSGLPSDRFSAERTGGSVSTLTIQRTQQEDSAVYLCASSLDGTGTHTFGSGTRLTVV.

The chain combines TRBV9 with TRBJ2-1, with 7 positions matching TRBD2. The CDR3 sequence is 13 residues long. CDR1 is SGDLS and CDR2 is YYNGEE in the germline V gene. The junction had 2 bases not matched to a gene; V was cut back by 5 bases and J by 3 bases. The CDR3 reads CASSGGVYNEQFF. The CDR3 DNA reads as TGTGCCAGCAGTGGGGGGGTCTACAATGAGCAGTTCTTC. Combining the CDR3 with reference TRBV9 and TRBJ2-1 gives the whole variable domain DSGVTQTPKHLITATGQRVTLRCSPRSGDLSVYWYQQSLDQGLQFLIQYYNGEERAKGNILERFSAQQFPDLHSELNLSSLELGDSALYFCASSGGVYNEQFFGPGTRLTVL.

The chain is built from TRBV4-3 and TRBJ2-2; a possible D gene is TRBD1 (6 bases). The CDR3 has 17 amino acids. V was pared by 0 bases and J by 4 bases, with 15 bases between. The germline V gene encodes CDR1 LGHNA and CDR2 YSLEER. DNA for the CDR3: TGCGCCAGCAGCCAAGATTGGCCAGGGGTTGGCACCGGGGAGCTGTTTTTT. Translating it yields CASSQDWPGVGTGELFF.

The chain links TRBV7-2 to TRBJ2-5, with 9 positions matching TRBD2. J gave up 1 base and V 2 bases, and 11 bases lay outside the gene matches. CDR1 is SGHTA, CDR2 FQGNSA, per germline. The CDR3 loop spans 18 amino acids. The CDR3 DNA reads as TGTGCCAGCAGCTTACTTAGCGGGGGTGGGCCAGGCCAAGAGACCCAGTACTTC. It translates to CASSLLSGGGPGQETQYF.